The source of this TCR beta chain is a study of T cells expressing NK-cell markers. About the study: According to the study, TCR beta repertoires originated from sorted CD3+CD56+NKG2C+, CD3+CD56+NKG2C- and CD3+CD56-NKG2C+ T cells.

As for this clonotype: What it recognizes is unknown.

5'RACE template switching with UMIs produced the TCR beta cDNA. TCRdb reprocessed the 5' RACE reads and stores each CDR3 protein as one record, lacking DNA. Its clone listing holds over 350,000 distinct CDR3 sequences. General study findings and limits: Among CD8+ T cells from six donors, dominant NKG2C+ clonotypes accounted for roughly 1.0-7.0%. Also leading the CD3+CD56-NKG2C+ fraction in several donors were these clonotypes.

CDR3 size: 13 residues. Germline V gene sequence: CDR1 SGHKS, CDR2 YYEKEE (reference sequence). This chain joins TRBV5-5 and TRBJ2-7; the TRBD1 assignment by TCRdb is unverifiable without DNA. This TCR was recovered from a woman in her 50s in good health. Sequenced input: blood T cells: a sorted CD56 or NKG2C T cell subset, CD4+ or CD8+ T cells, or bulk PBMC T cells (not recorded which). The CDR3 loop reads CASSSPTDYEQYF. The full variable domain, rest sourced from reference TRBV5-5 and TRBJ2-7, is DAGVTQSPTHLIKTRGQQVTLRCSPISGHKSVSWYQQVLGQGPQFIFQYYEKEERGRGNFPDRFSARQFPNYSSELNVNALLLGDSALYLCASSSPTDYEQYFGPGTRLTVT.